One and the same sample provided the 31 T cell receptor beta chains below, sequenced in a study of T cells in Graves' hyperthyroidism and ophthalmopathy. RNA transcripts yielded amplified TCR beta CDR3 regions. The study used the HTBI primer set for a first-round RT-PCR of the TCR CDR3. TCRdb reanalysed the multiplex PCR reads using MiXCR and keeps one entry per CDR3 protein. The data hold roughly 500,000 distinct CDR3 sequences, with around 42% observed a single time. Sequencing used peripheral blood or thyroid tissue (not recorded which). The receptor set was obtained from an adult woman with Graves' disease, either hyperthyroidism or ophthalmopathy (not recorded which).

In this sample, this clonotype turned up many times. The V and J genes are TRBV4-1 and TRBJ2-7; 8 bases are shared with TRBD2. The CDR3 totals 15 residues. Germline CDR1 and CDR2: MGHRA and YSYEKL. With 1 base clipped from V and 6 bases from J, the junction kept 8 bases outside the gene matches. CDR3 sequence reads: CASSQGSGRGPEQYF. The DNA for the CDR3 is TGCGCCAGCAGCCAAGGTTCCGGGAGGGGTCCCGAGCAGTACTTC.

V is TRBV7-3 and J is TRBJ1-2; D is ambiguous. CDR3 size: 14 residues. From germline, CDR1 is SGHTA and CDR2 FQGTGA. Trimming cost V 4 bases and J 8 bases, with 17 bases left between them. As DNA, the CDR3 is TGTGCCAGCAGCTCGCCGGGCGCGGCGGGCGGCTACACCTTC. Protein product: CASSSPGAAGGYTF. The full variable domain, with the rest looked up from reference TRBV7-3 and TRBJ1-2, is GAGVSQTPSNKVTEKGKYVELRCDPISGHTALYWYRQSLGQGPEFLIYFQGTGAADDSGLPNDRFFAVRPEGSVSTLKIQRTERGDSAVYLCASSSPGAAGGYTFGSGTRLTVV.

This clonotype was detected only a few times. The chain carries TRBV7-2 and TRBJ2-7, with TRBD2 matching 7 bases. J was trimmed by 2 bases and V by 5 bases; bases with no gene match: 6. The CDR3 has 14 amino acids. Germline CDR1 SGHTA, CDR2 FQGNSA. The CDR3 region has the DNA TGTGCCAGCAGCCCCCGGCGGGGGACCTACGAGCAGTACTTC. It codes for CASSPRRGTYEQYF.

Here the CDR3 reads CASSLYQSRRGIYEQYF. The CDR3 DNA follows: TGTGCCAGCAGCTTATACCAATCTCGGCGGGGGATCTACGAGCAGTACTTC. The chain carries TRBV7-2 and TRBJ2-7; 7 bases line up with TRBD2. Trimming removed 2 bases from V and 3 bases from J; junction bases left unmatched: 13. In germline, CDR1 is SGHTA, CDR2 FQGNSA. This CDR3 is built from 17 residues. Variable domain in full (rest from reference TRBV7-2 and TRBJ2-7): GAGVSQSPSNKVTEKGKDVELRCDPISGHTALYWYRQSLGQGLEFLIYFQGNSAPDKSGLPSDRFSAERTGGSVSTLTIQRTQQEDSAVYLCASSLYQSRRGIYEQYFGPGTRLTVT.

The rearrangement links TRBV3-1 to TRBJ1-5; 12 bases fit TRBD1. CDR1 and CDR2 (germline): LGHDT, YNNKEL (reference sequence). V dropped 3 bases and J dropped 5; count of bases not matched to a gene: 2. CDR3 size: 15 residues. The CDR3 DNA sequence: TGTGCCAGCAGCCAGGGGACAGGGGGCGATCAGCCCCAGCATTTT. Translation: CASSQGTGGDQPQHF.

This clonotype was observed many times. The V call is TRBV11-2, the J call TRBJ2-7, with unresolved D. Germline CDR1 reads SGHAT; CDR2 reads FQNNGV. This CDR3 comprises 12 residues. V lost 3 bases and J lost 3, with 6 bases in between. The CDR3 loop is CASSFLLYEQYF. CDR3 DNA sequence: TGTGCCAGCAGCTTCCTCCTCTACGAGCAGTACTTC.

This clonotype was observed a single time. This chain connects TRBV7-9 to TRBJ2-3; 7 bases are a match to TRBD1. The V and J ends lost 6 bases and 6 bases, in that order; junction bases with no gene match: 12. CDR1 and CDR2 from the germline V gene are SEHNR and FQNEAQ (reference sequence). The CDR3 extends over 15 amino acids. The CDR3 DNA reads TGTGCCAGCAGATCCCGGGCGGCCAGGGGGGATACGCAGTATTTT. Translation: CASRSRAARGDTQYF. The complete variable domain, with remaining parts taken from reference TRBV7-9 and TRBJ2-3, reads DTGVSQNPRHKITKRGQNVTFRCDPISEHNRLYWYRQTLGQGPEFLTYFQNEAQLEKSRLLSDRFSAERPKGSFSTLEIQRTEQGDSAMYLCASRSRAARGDTQYFGPGTRLTVL.

The V and J genes are TRBV5-1 and TRBJ1-1, with D possibly matching TRBD1 (5 bases). Germline lookup yields CDR1 SGHRS and CDR2 YFSETQ. The CDR3 spans 14 residues. The V and J ends lost 2 bases and 1 base respectively, with 9 bases between them. CDR3 amino acids: CASSFGTKNTEAFF. CDR3 in DNA: TGCGCCAGCAGCTTCGGGACGAAGAACACTGAAGCTTTCTTT.

The chain has TRBV10-2 and TRBJ1-5; D is undetermined. There are 15 residues in the CDR3. Germline lookup yields CDR1 WSHSY and CDR2 SAAADI. V was trimmed by 2 bases and J by 1 base, leaving 9 bases between them. CDR3 amino acids: CASSEAGQSNQPQHF. The DNA of the CDR3 is TGCGCCAGCAGTGAGGCGGGCCAGAGCAATCAGCCCCAGCATTTT.

The J gene is TRBJ2-2, the V gene TRBV19; maybe TRBD2 (6 bases). This CDR3 is 14 amino acids long. Germline V gives CDR1 LNHDA, CDR2 SQIVND (reference sequence). The V gene lost 7 bases and the J gene lost 1 base, with 10 bases spanning the gap. CDR3 in amino acids: CASNRGGNTGELFF. The CDR3 DNA is TGTGCCAGTAATCGGGGAGGGAACACCGGGGAGCTGTTTTTT.

The sample holds a few counts of this clonotype. The chain has TRBV2 and TRBJ1-2; D gene unclear. Trimming took 3 bases from V and 7 from J, leaving 6 bases between them. CDR1 is SNHLY, CDR2 FYNNEI, per germline. The CDR3 has 11 amino acids. CDR3 nucleotide sequence: TGTGCCAGCAGTGAGGGCGGTGGCTACACCTTC. It translates to CASSEGGGYTF. The full variable domain, with the rest looked up from reference TRBV2 and TRBJ1-2, is EPEVTQTPSHQVTQMGQEVILRCVPISNHLYFYWYRQILGQKVEFLVSFYNNEISEKSEIFDDQFSVERPDGSNFTLKIRSTKLEDSAMYFCASSEGGGYTFGSGTRLTVV.

At least ten counts were recorded for this clonotype. CDR3 loop: CSDAGGRRTEAFF. CDR3 DNA: TGCAGTGACGCAGGGGGTCGTCGCACTGAAGCTTTCTTT. The rearrangement links TRBV20-1 to TRBJ1-1; TRBD1 matches 7 bases. CDR3 length: 13 amino acids. The V segment lost 7 bases and the J segment 4 bases; nucleotides outside the gene matches: 9. Germline CDR1 is DFQATT and CDR2 is SNEGSKA (reference sequence).

This clonotype showed up many times. V gene TRBV6-1 combines with J gene TRBJ1-5, with no clear D. Trimming stripped 6 bases from V and 0 bases from J, with 6 bases between. The germline V gene has CDR1 MNHNS and CDR2 SASEGT. The CDR3 is made up of 13 amino acids. The DNA of the CDR3 is TGTGCCAGCAGGGGGTATAGCAATCAGCCCCAGCATTTT. Amino acid sequence: CASRGYSNQPQHF.

The rearrangement uses TRBV29-1 and TRBJ2-5; 9 bases are shared with TRBD2. The germline V gene encodes CDR1 SQVTM and CDR2 ANQGSEA. V was pared by 6 bases and J by 3 bases, with 5 bases of the junction left unmatched. The CDR3 covers 13 residues. This CDR3 is CSVSGLAEETQYF. The CDR3 nucleotides are TGCAGCGTATCGGGACTAGCAGAAGAGACCCAGTACTTC.

This clonotype was observed a few times. This chain joins TRBV5-1 and TRBJ1-6, with 7 bases that match TRBD1. The V gene end was trimmed by 5 bases and the J gene end by 7 bases; junction bases not matched to a gene: 6. CDR3 length: 14 residues. Germline V CDR1 and CDR2: SGHRS, YFSETQ. The DNA of the CDR3 is TGCGCCAGCAGTTCAGGACAGGACAATTCACCCCTCCACTTT. Encoded protein: CASSSGQDNSPLHF.

The rearrangement uses TRBV20-1 and TRBJ1-1; TRBD1 might be the D (5 bases). Trimming removed 6 bases from V and 3 bases from J, with 14 bases in between. Germline V lookup: CDR1 DFQATT, CDR2 SNEGSKA (reference sequence). The CDR3 loop spans 13 amino acids. CDR3 loop: CSANRDGYTEAFF. The CDR3 DNA is TGCAGTGCCAACCGGGACGGTTACACTGAAGCTTTCTTT.

This clonotype has a count of ten or more. This chain joins TRBV7-9 and TRBJ2-7; no clear D gene. The germline gives CDR1 SEHNR, CDR2 FQNEAQ (reference sequence). CDR3 size: 15 residues. V gave up 4 bases and J gave up 9 bases, with 22 bases separating them. The CDR3 reads CASSSFFKGQSGQYF. CDR3 bases: TGTGCCAGCAGCTCCTTTTTCAAAGGGCAGTCTGGGCAGTACTTC.

This clonotype has only a few counts. This chain joins TRBV10-3 and TRBJ2-2, with 7 bases matching TRBD2. CDR1 ENHRY and CDR2 SYGVKD come from the germline V gene. The CDR3 is 15 residues long. V lost 8 bases and J lost 3; bases outside the gene matches: 9. The CDR3 region has the DNA TGTGCCATCGGACCCGGGACTATTTACACCGGGGAGCTGTTTTTT. This sequence encodes CAIGPGTIYTGELFF.

The sample holds many counts of this clonotype. This chain connects TRBV2 to TRBJ2-2; 9 nucleotides agree with TRBD2. Germline-derived CDR1 and CDR2 are SNHLY and FYNNEI. CDR3 size: 16 residues. V lost 8 bases, J lost 6 bases, and 13 bases stayed unmatched. Written as DNA, the CDR3 is TGTGCCAGCCTGATGGAACTCGCGGGAGGGCCCGGGGAGCTGTTTTTT. Residues: CASLMELAGGPGELFF.

The chain couples TRBV7-2 to TRBJ1-4, with a tentative D call TRBD1 (6 bases). With 5 bases removed from V and 8 bases from J, the gap between germline ends came to 18 bases. The CDR3 consists of 15 residues. In germline, CDR1 is SGHTA, CDR2 FQGNSA. CDR3 DNA: TGTGCCAGCAGCGCCGGGACACCAGCTCAAGAAAAACTGTTTTTT. Translation gives CASSAGTPAQEKLFF.

The V and J genes are TRBV7-9 and TRBJ2-2; TRBD2 matches at 7 bases. The CDR3 has 14 amino acids. Germline V gene sequence: CDR1 SEHNR, CDR2 FQNEAQ (reference sequence). Losses at the gene ends were 8 bases for V and 5 bases for J; bases not matched to a gene: 8. CDR3 in amino acids: CASRKASGTGELFF. CDR3 coding DNA: TGTGCCAGCCGAAAGGCTAGCGGAACCGGGGAGCTGTTTTTT.

This clonotype was counted a few times. The V call is TRBV29-1, the J call TRBJ1-5; the D gene is possibly TRBD1 (6 bases). V lost 6 bases and J lost 0, with 18 bases in between. Germline CDR1 SQVTM, CDR2 ANQGSEA. This CDR3 contains 16 residues. In DNA, the CDR3 is TGCAGCGTCGTCCTGGGTGCAGGGGATAGCAATCAGCCCCAGCATTTT. This sequence encodes CSVVLGAGDSNQPQHF.

The gene calls are TRBV9 and TRBJ2-2; TRBD2 matches 7 bases. This CDR3 comprises 15 residues. V lost 3 bases and J lost 4; bases outside the gene matches: 6. The germline V gene encodes CDR1 SGDLS and CDR2 YYNGEE. The CDR3 loop reads CASSGEGPFTGELFF. For the CDR3, the DNA is TGTGCCAGCAGCGGGGAGGGTCCGTTCACCGGGGAGCTGTTTTTT.

This clonotype has a count of ten or more. V is TRBV29-1 and J is TRBJ1-3; 7 bases agree with TRBD1. V shed 4 bases, J shed 1 base, and the junction held 4 bases outside the gene matches. Germline V gives CDR1 SQVTM, CDR2 ANQGSEA. This CDR3 has 14 amino acids. The CDR3 nucleotides are TGCAGCGTTGTCCCAGGGGGTTCTGGAAACACCATATATTTT. Protein sequence: CSVVPGGSGNTIYF. Based on the CDR3 plus reference TRBV29-1 and TRBJ1-3, the full variable domain is SAVISQKPSRDICQRGTSLTIQCQVDSQVTMMFWYRQQPGQSLTLIATANQGSEATYESGFVIDKFPISRPNLTFSTLTVSNMSPEDSSIYLCSVVPGGSGNTIYFGEGSWLTVV.

This clonotype showed up just a few times. This chain joins TRBV3-1 and TRBJ1-4; tentatively, D is TRBD1 (5 bases). The V gene's germline CDR1 is LGHDT and CDR2 YNNKEL (reference sequence). The CDR3 has 13 amino acids. V gave up 1 base and J gave up 8 bases, with 8 bases separating them. The CDR3 spells CASSQGEGEKLFF. The CDR3 bases are TGTGCCAGCAGCCAAGGGGAGGGGGAAAAACTGTTTTTT.

The chain carries TRBV20-1 and TRBJ1-2; no firm D call. Germline loops: CDR1 DFQATT, CDR2 SNEGSKA (reference sequence). V lost 0 bases to trimming and J lost 8 bases, with 13 bases between them. The CDR3 loop spans 13 amino acids. The chain's CDR3 is CSARDPLAEGYTF. CDR3 nucleotide sequence: TGCAGTGCTAGAGATCCGCTAGCGGAAGGCTACACCTTC.

This clonotype was picked up a small number of times. The CDR3 loop is CSVRDLGETQYF. CDR3 in DNA: TGCAGCGTCCGGGACCTGGGAGAGACCCAGTACTTC. The chain has TRBV29-1 and TRBJ2-5; D possibly uses TRBD1 or TRBD2 (5 bases each). V dropped 6 bases and J dropped 4 bases, with 12 bases sitting between them. The CDR3 runs 12 residues. Germline V gives CDR1 SQVTM, CDR2 ANQGSEA.

This clonotype was detected ten times or more. This sequence joins TRBV5-8 and TRBJ2-7; D gene uncertain. The V end was cut by 2 bases, the J end by 1 base, with 10 bases between. The CDR3 loop spans 14 amino acids. Germline V gene sequence: CDR1 SGHTS, CDR2 YDEGEE. This CDR3 is CASSLGSASYEQYF. CDR3 DNA sequence: TGTGCCAGCAGCTTAGGAAGCGCGTCCTACGAGCAGTACTTC.

In this sample, this clonotype turned up many times. This chain links TRBV29-1 with TRBJ2-1; D tentatively fits TRBD1 or TRBD2 (5 bases each). Germline V gene sequence: CDR1 SQVTM, CDR2 ANQGSEA. The CDR3 sequence is 14 residues long. V was shortened by 4 bases and J by 7 bases, with 17 bases between the two germline ends. The CDR3 protein is CSVATRARGNEQFF. CDR3 in DNA: TGCAGCGTTGCGACCAGGGCGCGCGGGAATGAGCAGTTCTTC.

The chain links TRBV10-3 to TRBJ2-5; TRBD1 matches 7 bases. V shed 6 bases and J 9 bases; nucleotides not matched to a gene: 16. CDR1 ENHRY and CDR2 SYGVKD come from the germline V gene. The CDR3 runs to 15 residues. CDR3: CAISQGTDQYQSQYF. CDR3 nucleotide sequence: TGTGCCATCAGCCAAGGGACAGACCAATATCAGTCCCAGTACTTC.

This clonotype was detected many times. This chain links TRBV5-1 with TRBJ1-2, with TRBD1 matching 8 bases. Trimming cost V 2 bases and J 4 bases; bases outside gene matches: 4. The CDR3 has 14 residues. Germline values: CDR1 SGHRS, CDR2 YFSETQ. Here the CDR3 DNA reads TGCGCCAGCAGCTTAACAGGGGGAGGCTATGGCTACACCTTC. Protein sequence: CASSLTGGGYGYTF.